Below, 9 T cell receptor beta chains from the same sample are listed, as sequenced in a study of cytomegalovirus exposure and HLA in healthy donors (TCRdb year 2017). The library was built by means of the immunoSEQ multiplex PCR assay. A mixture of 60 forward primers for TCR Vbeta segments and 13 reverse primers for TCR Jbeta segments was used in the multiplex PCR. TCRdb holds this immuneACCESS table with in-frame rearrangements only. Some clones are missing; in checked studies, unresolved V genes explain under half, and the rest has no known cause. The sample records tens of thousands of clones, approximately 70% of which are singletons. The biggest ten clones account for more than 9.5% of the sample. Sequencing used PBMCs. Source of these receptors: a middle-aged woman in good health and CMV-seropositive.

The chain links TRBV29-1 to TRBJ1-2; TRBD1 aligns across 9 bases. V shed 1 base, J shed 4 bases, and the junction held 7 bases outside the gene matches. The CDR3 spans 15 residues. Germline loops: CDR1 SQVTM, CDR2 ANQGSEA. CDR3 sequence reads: CSVEGGTGTPYGYTF. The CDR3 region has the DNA TGCAGCGTTGAAGGGGGGACAGGGACCCCCTATGGCTACACCTTC.

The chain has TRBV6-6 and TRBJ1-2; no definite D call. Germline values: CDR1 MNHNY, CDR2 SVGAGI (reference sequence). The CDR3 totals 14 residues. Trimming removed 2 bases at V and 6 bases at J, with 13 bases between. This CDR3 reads CASSYQLTGDGYTF. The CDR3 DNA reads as TGTGCCAGCAGTTACCAACTGACGGGAGATGGCTACACCTTC.

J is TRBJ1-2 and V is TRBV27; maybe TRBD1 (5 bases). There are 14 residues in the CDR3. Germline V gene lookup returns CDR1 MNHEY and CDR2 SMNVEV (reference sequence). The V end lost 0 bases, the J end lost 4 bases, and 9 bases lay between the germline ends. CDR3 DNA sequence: TGTGCCAGCAGTTTATCCGCTACAGGCTATGGCTACACCTTC. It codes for CASSLSATGYGYTF.

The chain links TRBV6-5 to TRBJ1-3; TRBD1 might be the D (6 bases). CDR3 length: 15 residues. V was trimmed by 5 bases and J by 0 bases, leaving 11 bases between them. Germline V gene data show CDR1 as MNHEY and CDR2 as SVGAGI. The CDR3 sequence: CASSPQGSSGNTIYF. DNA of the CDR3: TGTGCCAGCAGTCCACAGGGAAGCTCTGGAAACACCATATATTTT.

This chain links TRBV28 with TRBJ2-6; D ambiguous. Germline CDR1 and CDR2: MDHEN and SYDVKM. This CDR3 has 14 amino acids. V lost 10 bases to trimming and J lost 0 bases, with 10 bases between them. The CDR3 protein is CAIKRNSGANVLTF. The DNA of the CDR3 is TGTGCCATAAAGAGAAACTCTGGGGCCAACGTCCTGACTTTC.

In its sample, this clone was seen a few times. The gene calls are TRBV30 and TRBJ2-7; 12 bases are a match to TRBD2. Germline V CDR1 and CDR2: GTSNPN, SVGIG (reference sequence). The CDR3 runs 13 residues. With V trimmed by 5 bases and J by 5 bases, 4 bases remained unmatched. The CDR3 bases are TGTGCCTGGGCCCGACTAGCGGGAGACGAGCAGTACTTC. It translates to CAWARLAGDEQYF.

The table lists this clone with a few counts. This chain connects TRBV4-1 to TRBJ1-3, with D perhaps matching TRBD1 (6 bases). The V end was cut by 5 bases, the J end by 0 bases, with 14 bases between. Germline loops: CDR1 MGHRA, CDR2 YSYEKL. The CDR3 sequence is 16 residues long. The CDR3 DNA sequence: TGCGCCAGCAGCGGGACAACGCACCTCTCTGGAAACACCATATATTTT. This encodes CASSGTTHLSGNTIYF.

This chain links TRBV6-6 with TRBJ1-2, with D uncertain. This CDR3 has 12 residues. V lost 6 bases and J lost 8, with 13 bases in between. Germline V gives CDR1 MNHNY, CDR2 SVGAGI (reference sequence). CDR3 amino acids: CASSPNLGGYTF. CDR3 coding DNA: TGTGCCAGCAGCCCCAATCTGGGCGGCTACACCTTC.

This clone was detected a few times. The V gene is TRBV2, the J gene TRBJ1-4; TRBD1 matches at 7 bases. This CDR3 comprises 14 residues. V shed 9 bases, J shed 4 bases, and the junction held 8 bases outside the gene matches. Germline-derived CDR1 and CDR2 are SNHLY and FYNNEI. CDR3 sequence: CASVTGQSNEKLFF. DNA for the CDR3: TGTGCCAGTGTCACGGGACAGAGTAATGAAAAACTGTTTTTT.